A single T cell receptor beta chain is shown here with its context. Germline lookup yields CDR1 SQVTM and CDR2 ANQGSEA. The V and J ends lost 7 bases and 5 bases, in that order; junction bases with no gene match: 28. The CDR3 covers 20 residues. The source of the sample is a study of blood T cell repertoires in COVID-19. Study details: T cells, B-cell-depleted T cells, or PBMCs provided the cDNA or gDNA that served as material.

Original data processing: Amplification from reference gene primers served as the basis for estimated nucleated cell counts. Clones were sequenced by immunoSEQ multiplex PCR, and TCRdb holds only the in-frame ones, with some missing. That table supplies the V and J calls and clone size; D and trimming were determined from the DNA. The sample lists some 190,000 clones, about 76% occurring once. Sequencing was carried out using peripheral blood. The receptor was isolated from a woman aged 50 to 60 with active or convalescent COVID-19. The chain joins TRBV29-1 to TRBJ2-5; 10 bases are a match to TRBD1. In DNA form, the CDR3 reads TGCAGCGCTAGGGCAAACCGGGACAGGGGACGTCAGGGGTTAGGGGAGACCCAGTACTTC. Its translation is CSARANRDRGRQGLGETQYF.